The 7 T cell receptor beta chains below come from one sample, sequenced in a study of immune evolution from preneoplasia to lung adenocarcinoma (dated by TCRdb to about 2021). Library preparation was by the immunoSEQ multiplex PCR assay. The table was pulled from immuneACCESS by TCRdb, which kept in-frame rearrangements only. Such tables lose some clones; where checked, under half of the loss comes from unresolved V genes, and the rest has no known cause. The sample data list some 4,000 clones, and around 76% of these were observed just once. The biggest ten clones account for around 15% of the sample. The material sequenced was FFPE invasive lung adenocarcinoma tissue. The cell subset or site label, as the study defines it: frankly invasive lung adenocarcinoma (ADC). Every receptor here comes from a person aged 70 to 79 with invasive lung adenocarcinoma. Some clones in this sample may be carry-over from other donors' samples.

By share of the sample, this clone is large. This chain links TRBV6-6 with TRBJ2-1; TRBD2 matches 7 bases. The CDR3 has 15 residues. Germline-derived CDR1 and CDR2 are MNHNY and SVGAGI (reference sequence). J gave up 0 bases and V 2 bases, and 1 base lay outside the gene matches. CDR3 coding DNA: TGTGCCAGCAGTTACGGCGGGAGCTCCTACAATGAGCAGTTCTTC. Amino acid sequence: CASSYGGSSYNEQFF.

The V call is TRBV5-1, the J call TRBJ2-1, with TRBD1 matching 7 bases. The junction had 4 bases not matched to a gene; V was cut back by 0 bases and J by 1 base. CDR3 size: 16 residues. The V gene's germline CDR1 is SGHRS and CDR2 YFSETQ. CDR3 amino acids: CASSLGGQASYNEQFF. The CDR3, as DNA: TGCGCCAGCAGCTTGGGAGGACAGGCATCCTACAATGAGCAGTTCTTC.

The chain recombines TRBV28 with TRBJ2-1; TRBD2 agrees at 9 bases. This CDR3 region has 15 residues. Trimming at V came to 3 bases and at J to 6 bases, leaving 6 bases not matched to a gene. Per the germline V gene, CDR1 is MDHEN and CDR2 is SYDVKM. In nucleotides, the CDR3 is TGTGCCAGCAGTTTTCCAGGACTAGCGATCAATGAGCAGTTCTTC. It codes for CASSFPGLAINEQFF.

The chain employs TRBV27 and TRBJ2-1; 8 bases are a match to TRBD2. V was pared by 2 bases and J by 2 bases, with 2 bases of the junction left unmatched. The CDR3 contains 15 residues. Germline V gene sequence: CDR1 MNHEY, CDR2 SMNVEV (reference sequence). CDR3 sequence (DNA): TGTGCCAGCAGTTTACGAGCGGGGGCCTACAATGAGCAGTTCTTC. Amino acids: CASSLRAGAYNEQFF.

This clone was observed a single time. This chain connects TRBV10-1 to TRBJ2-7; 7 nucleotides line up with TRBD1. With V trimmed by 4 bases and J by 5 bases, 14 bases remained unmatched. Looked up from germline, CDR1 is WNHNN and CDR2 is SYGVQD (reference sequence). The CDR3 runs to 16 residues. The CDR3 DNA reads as TGCGCCAGCAGTGGACGTGAGGGGGCTCGGAACGACGAGCAGTACTTC. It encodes CASSGREGARNDEQYF.

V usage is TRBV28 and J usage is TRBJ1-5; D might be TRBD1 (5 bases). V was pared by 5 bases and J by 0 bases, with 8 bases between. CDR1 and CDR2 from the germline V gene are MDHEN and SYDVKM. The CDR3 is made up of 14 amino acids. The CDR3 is CASSRGVSNQPQHF. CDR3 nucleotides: TGTGCCAGCAGTCGGGGGGTTAGCAATCAGCCCCAGCATTTT.

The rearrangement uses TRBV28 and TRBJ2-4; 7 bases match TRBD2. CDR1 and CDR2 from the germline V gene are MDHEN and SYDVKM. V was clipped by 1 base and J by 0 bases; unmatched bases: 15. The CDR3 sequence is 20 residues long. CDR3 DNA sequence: TGTGCCAGCAGTTTATACCGCTTAGACTCTAGCGGCCTAGCCAAAAACATTCAGTACTTC. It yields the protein CASSLYRLDSSGLAKNIQYF.